One sample yielded the 8 T cell receptor beta chains listed below, sequenced in a study of CD8+ T cells in alopecia areata (dated by TCRdb to the late 2010s). The treatment or condition label for this specimen denotes: oral pan-JAK inhibitor, 5-10 mg twice daily. Libraries came from the immunoSEQ multiplex PCR assay. To provide template for TCR sequencing, every sample had RNA extracted and reverse transcribed into cDNA. Imported from immuneACCESS, the table was reduced by TCRdb to in-frame sequences with V and J called. These copies leave out some clones; in studies compared against another copy, an unresolved V gene accounts for under half, and the cause of the remainder is not known. Within this sample are a few hundred thousand clones, with around 66% of them counted one time only. The ten biggest clones cover 1% to 1.5% of the sample. The sample here was CD4+ T cells sorted from blood, taken at week 44, from a patient treated with tofacitinib. The origin of the receptors is a human donor with alopecia areata.

The J gene is TRBJ2-3, the V gene TRBV29-1; perhaps TRBD1 as D (5 bases). Germline V lookup: CDR1 SQVTM, CDR2 ANQGSEA. V lost 7 bases, J lost 0 bases, and 14 bases lay in between. The length of the CDR3 is 14 residues. CDR3 residues: CSARDSSSTDTQYF. The CDR3 coding sequence is TGCAGCGCCCGTGACAGCTCTAGCACAGATACGCAGTATTTT.

The genes are TRBV23-1 and TRBJ2-1, with 9 bases that match TRBD1. TRBV23-1 is sorted into the ORF group, with uncertain function. Trimming cost V 3 bases and J 2 bases; bases outside gene matches: 8. The CDR3 is made up of 17 amino acids. CDR3 in DNA: TGCGCCAGCAGTCATCCGGTCCGGGACAGGGCCTACAATGAGCAGTTCTTC. This translates into CASSHPVRDRAYNEQFF.

The genes are TRBV30 and TRBJ1-1, with 8 bases that match TRBD1. Trimming cost V 1 base and J 7 bases; bases outside gene matches: 8. CDR1 is GTSNPN and CDR2 is SVGIG in the germline V gene (reference sequence). The CDR3 is 14 amino acids. The DNA of the CDR3 is TGTGCCTGGAGTGGGCTACAGGGGGAGAGTGAAGCTTTCTTT. It yields the protein CAWSGLQGESEAFF. The full variable domain, in which reference TRBV30 and TRBJ1-1 provide the parts outside the CDR3, is SQTIHQWPATLVQPVGSPLSLECTVEGTSNPNLYWYRQAAGRGLQLLFYSVGIGQISSEVPQNLSASRPQDRQFILSSKKLLLSDSGFYLCAWSGLQGESEAFFGQGTRLTVV.

V gene TRBV15 combines with J gene TRBJ2-1; D perhaps matches TRBD2 (5 bases). CDR1 is LNHNV and CDR2 is YYDKDF in the germline V gene (reference sequence). The CDR3 spans 16 residues. The V end was cut by 0 bases, the J end by 7 bases, with 16 bases between. CDR3 bases: TGTGCCACCAGCAGAGATCAGCCTAGGACGGGGAATGAGCAGTTCTTC. Its protein product is CATSRDQPRTGNEQFF.

This clone was seen many times. V usage is TRBV7-8 and J usage is TRBJ2-2; the D gene is possibly TRBD2 (5 bases). V dropped 2 bases and J dropped 1 base, with 11 bases sitting between them. The CDR3 covers 16 residues. CDR1 SGHVS and CDR2 FQNEAQ come from the germline V gene. The CDR3, as DNA: TGTGCCAGCAGCTTAAGATCCGGGAAGAACACCGGGGAGCTGTTTTTT. Residues: CASSLRSGKNTGELFF. Filled out from reference TRBV7-8 and TRBJ2-2, the complete variable domain reads GAGVSQSPRYKVAKRGQDVALRCDPISGHVSLFWYQQALGQGPEFLTYFQNEAQLDKSGLPSDRFFAERPEGSVSTLKIQRTQQEDSAVYLCASSLRSGKNTGELFFGEGSRLTVL.

The chain combines TRBV2 with TRBJ1-1; TRBD1 agrees at 12 bases. Germline V gene data show CDR1 as SNHLY and CDR2 as FYNNEI. This CDR3 has 16 amino acids. Trimming cost V 6 bases and J 2 bases; bases outside gene matches: 7. CDR3: CASRGQGAGINTEAFF. The CDR3 nucleotides are TGTGCCAGCAGGGGACAGGGGGCTGGTATAAACACTGAAGCTTTCTTT. Complete variable domain (other parts from reference TRBV2 and TRBJ1-1): EPEVTQTPSHQVTQMGQEVILRCVPISNHLYFYWYRQILGQKVEFLVSFYNNEISEKSEIFDDQFSVERPDGSNFTLKIRSTKLEDSAMYFCASRGQGAGINTEAFFGQGTRLTVV.

The chain joins TRBV27 to TRBJ2-3; either TRBD1 or TRBD2 may fit D (5 bases each). This CDR3 has 16 residues. Trimming took 6 bases from V and 2 from J, leaving 18 bases between them. Germline CDR1 MNHEY, CDR2 SMNVEV (reference sequence). Here the CDR3 reads CASRPFSGRYTDTQYF. CDR3 sequence (DNA): TGTGCCAGCAGACCTTTTTCGGGACGGTACACAGATACGCAGTATTTT.

The V and J genes are TRBV25-1 and TRBJ1-1; weak D call: TRBD1 (6 bases). In germline, CDR1 is MGHDK, CDR2 SYGVNS. The CDR3 runs 15 residues. The V end was cut by 5 bases, the J end by 0 bases, with 13 bases between. In DNA form, the CDR3 reads TGTGCCAGCAGTCGGGGGGCCCTCATGAACACTGAAGCTTTCTTT. It encodes CASSRGALMNTEAFF.